This T cell receptor beta chain was profiled in a study of identical twins. Study-level points and caveats: With beta out-of-frame sequences, excess sharing by twins was weaker.

In this sample, this clonotype turned up a few times. As yet, its antigen is unknown. V lost 6 bases and J lost 8, with 4 bases in between. Germline CDR1 MNHNY, CDR2 SVGAGI (reference sequence). The CDR3 is 10 residues long. TCRdb reprocessed the 5' RACE reads via MiXCR and lists one record per CDR3 protein. Of about 190,000 distinct CDR3 sequences in the sample, approximately 15% were seen once. This same sample was also taken into another study, of T cells expressing NK-cell markers.

The material sequenced was CD8+ T cells sorted from blood. The source of this sequence is a young woman in good health. The chain uses TRBV6-6 and TRBJ1-4; D remains ambiguous. The DNA for the CDR3 is TGTGCCAGCAGGGGGGAAAAACTGTTTTTT. Translation: CASRGEKLFF.